These 14 T cell receptor beta chains were sequenced from one sample in a study of T cells in women clearing cervical HPV infection. Clones were sequenced by immunoSEQ multiplex PCR, and TCRdb holds only the in-frame ones, with some missing. In total, the table holds approximately 15,000 clones. The sequencing input was blood buffy coat. The receptors were gathered from a woman aged 18-70 years with a cervical HPV16 infection that either progressed to CIN3+ or cleared (not recorded which).

Note on this clone: The sequenced fragment ends 3 residues before the CDR3 boundary, so the rest is inferred from the germline J gene. The chain links TRBV25-1 to TRBJ2-7; a weak D match, TRBD1 (6 bases). Trimming pared 4 bases from V and 4 bases from J, leaving 17 bases between. The CDR3 spans 15 residues. Germline assignment: CDR1 MGHDK and CDR2 SYGVNS. CDR3 loop: CASSGTGTSSYEQYF. CDR3 DNA (partial): TGTGCCAGCAGTGGGACCGGGACATCATCTTACGAG.

Details on this clone: The read ends 3 residues shy of where the CDR3 ends; the end is completed using the germline J gene. J is TRBJ2-5 and V is TRBV29-1; D ambiguous. The V end lost 5 bases, the J end lost 5 bases, and 9 bases lay between the germline ends. Per the germline V gene, CDR1 is SQVTM and CDR2 is ANQGSEA. The CDR3 runs to 11 residues. CDR3 protein: CSVRSSETQYF. CDR3 DNA (partial): TGCAGCGTTCGGTCTTCGGAGACC.

Remarks on this clone: The read ends 3 residues before the CDR3 terminus; that terminus is restored from the germline J gene. The chain combines TRBV12-3 or TRBV12-4 with TRBJ2-3; D remains ambiguous. Trimming cost V 8 bases and J 5 bases, with 8 bases left between them. The CDR3 extends over 11 amino acids. CDR3 amino acids: CASGQLDTQYF. The sequenced CDR3 bases are TGTGCCAGCGGGCAGCTAGATACG.

The CDR3 spells CASSPTGRISGTEAFF. The part of the CDR3 DNA that was read is TGTGCCAGCAGCCCCACAGGGAGGATCTCGGGCACTGAA. This rearrangement joins TRBV7-8 to TRBJ1-1; tentatively, D is TRBD1 (6 bases). The read stops 3 residues short of the end of the CDR3; the missing end is completed from the germline J gene. Trimming stripped 5 bases from V and 4 bases from J, with 20 bases between. Per the germline V gene, CDR1 is SGHVS and CDR2 is FQNEAQ. The CDR3 length is 16 residues.

Turning to this clone: Read coverage stops 3 residues before the CDR3 terminus; the germline J gene supplies the remainder. The rearrangement joins TRBV5-1 to TRBJ2-5; tentatively, D is TRBD2 (6 bases). CDR1 SGHRS and CDR2 YFSETQ come from the germline V gene. The CDR3 runs 14 residues. V was trimmed by 0 bases and J by 5 bases, leaving 11 bases between them. CDR3 in amino acids: CASSLAGGSETQYF. CDR3 DNA (partial): TGCGCCAGCAGCTTGGCCGGGGGTTCGGAGACC.

A remark on this clone: The sequenced fragment ends 3 residues before the CDR3 boundary, so the rest is inferred from the germline J gene. The gene calls are TRBV7-6 and TRBJ1-3; TRBD1 matches 7 bases. Germline-derived CDR1 and CDR2 are SGHVS and FNYEAQ. This CDR3 is 16 amino acids long. CDR3 bases read: TGTGCCAGCAGCTCACAGGGGAGCCTCTCTGGAAACCCA. This sequence encodes CASSSQGSLSGNP. The full CDR3 is CASSSQGSLSGNPIYF.

Note on this clone: The sequence runs out 3 residues before the end of the CDR3; the remainder is reconstructed from the germline J gene. The chain uses TRBV5-1 and TRBJ1-1; tentatively, D is TRBD1 (5 bases). The CDR3 has 13 amino acids. V was cut by 4 bases and J by 2 bases, with 9 bases left in between. Germline assignment: CDR1 SGHRS and CDR2 YFSETQ. The sequenced part of the CDR3 DNA is TGCGCCAGCAGCCCAACAGGTAACACTGAA. The encoded protein is CASSPTGNTE. The whole CDR3 reads CASSPTGNTEAFF.

A note on this clone: The CDR3 is cut off 3 residues early in the read; its end comes from the germline J gene. Other DNA sequences within the sample encode an identical CDR3. This chain links TRBV30 with TRBJ1-3; 7 bases map to TRBD1. The CDR3 is 13 residues long. Germline loops: CDR1 GTSNPN, CDR2 SVGIG (reference sequence). V shed 8 bases, J shed 4 bases, and the junction held 8 bases outside the gene matches. The chain's CDR3 is CARDREGGNTIYF. The sequenced CDR3 bases are TGTGCCAGAGACAGGGAAGGGGGAAACACC.

A note on this clone: The read ends 3 residues shy of where the CDR3 ends; the end is completed using the germline J gene. The rearrangement uses TRBV30 and TRBJ1-2, with D possibly matching TRBD1 (6 bases). Germline V gene sequence: CDR1 GTSNPN, CDR2 SVGIG (reference sequence). This CDR3 is 12 amino acids long. CDR3 in amino acids: CAWKPGAWGYTF. Partial CDR3 DNA: TGTGCCTGGAAACCAGGGGCCTGGGGC.

With regard to this clone: The missing CDR3 end, 3 residues past where the read stops, is filled in from the germline J gene. V and J are TRBV19 and TRBJ1-2; the D is unclear. Germline CDR1 reads LNHDA; CDR2 reads SQIVND (reference sequence). The CDR3 is 15 amino acids. The CDR3 reads CASSSTVAGLGIYTF. CDR3 DNA (partial): TGTGCCAGTAGTTCTACCGTGGCGGGTCTTGGCATC. Full variable domain (missing parts from reference TRBV19 and TRBJ1-2): DGGITQSPKYLFRKEGQNVTLSCEQNLNHDAMYWYRQDPGQGLRLIYYSQIVNDFQKGDIAEGYSVSREKKESFPLTVTSAQKNPTAFYLCASSSTVAGLGIYTFGSGTRLTVV.

As to this clone: The CDR3 extends 3 residues past the end of the read, so its final part is completed from the germline J gene. This chain joins TRBV4-1 and TRBJ1-2; D call uncertain. Germline V gives CDR1 MGHRA, CDR2 YSYEKL. Trimming shortened V by 2 bases and J by 4 bases, and 11 bases separated the two germline ends. The CDR3 extends over 14 amino acids. CDR3 bases read: TGCGCCAGCAGCCAATCGGCAGACTTCTATGGC. Protein sequence: CASSQSADFYG. The entire CDR3 reads CASSQSADFYGYTF.

With regard to this clone: From the germline J gene comes the end of the CDR3, since the read stops 3 residues before it. V and J are TRBV7-9 and TRBJ2-5; D not resolved. The CDR3 runs 14 residues. Per the germline V gene, CDR1 is SEHNR and CDR2 is FQNEAQ (reference sequence). V lost 4 bases and J lost 5, with 14 bases in between. The CDR3 reads CASSYGYISETQYF. CDR3 DNA (partial): TGTGCCAGCAGCTACGGGTACATATCCGAGACC.

The CDR3 is CSVDNRDLHGYTF. The sequenced CDR3 bases are TGCAGCGTAGATAACAGGGACCTCCATGGC. J is TRBJ1-2 and V is TRBV29-1; perhaps TRBD1 as D (6 bases). The CDR3 is cut off 3 residues early in the read; its end comes from the germline J gene. There are 13 residues in the CDR3. V was shortened by 6 bases and J by 6 bases, with 17 bases between the two germline ends. Germline loops: CDR1 SQVTM, CDR2 ANQGSEA.

On this clone: The DNA ends 3 residues before the CDR3 does, and the rest of the CDR3 is filled in from the germline J gene. The genes are TRBV19 and TRBJ1-4; TRBD1 aligns across 8 bases. Germline V gene lookup returns CDR1 LNHDA and CDR2 SQIVND (reference sequence). CDR3 length: 14 amino acids. CDR3 loop: CASSDRGQNSPLFF. The part of the CDR3 DNA that was read is TGTGCCAGTAGTGACAGGGGTCAGAATTCACCA.